The 8 T cell receptor beta chains listed next were all sequenced from one sample in a study of cytomegalovirus exposure and HLA in healthy donors. In the PCR, 60 Vbeta and 13 Jbeta primers were used. Data came from immunoSEQ multiplex PCR; TCRdb stores just in-frame clones and leaves some out. The table has about 89,000 clones, around 83% seen once. Sequencing was carried out using PBMCs. These TCRs come from a female donor in good health and CMV-seropositive.

The chain joins TRBV6-5 to TRBJ2-1, with TRBD2 matching over 9 bases. CDR3 size: 14 residues. Germline-derived CDR1 and CDR2 are MNHEY and SVGAGI. The V segment lost 6 bases and the J segment 9 bases; nucleotides outside the gene matches: 9. Written as DNA, the CDR3 is TGTGCCAGCAGGGCGGGGGGGCAGTATGGTGAGCAGTTCTTC. Amino acid sequence: CASRAGGQYGEQFF.

Note on this clone: Other nucleotide sequences in the sample specify the same CDR3. The chain recombines TRBV5-1 with TRBJ2-7; D is ambiguous. CDR3 length: 14 residues. Germline CDR1 and CDR2: SGHRS and YFSETQ. Trimming took 1 base from V and 1 from J, leaving 9 bases between them. The chain's CDR3 is CASSLRGRSYEQYF. The CDR3 DNA reads as TGCGCCAGCAGCTTGCGCGGCAGATCCTACGAGCAGTACTTC.

V usage is TRBV13 and J usage is TRBJ2-7; D uncertain. V was clipped by 7 bases and J by 5 bases, with 15 bases between them. This CDR3 is 13 amino acids long. Germline CDR1 reads PRHDT; CDR2 reads FYEKMQ (reference sequence). The CDR3 loop reads CASTTYPPDEQYF. As DNA, the CDR3 is TGTGCCAGCACCACCTACCCCCCCGACGAGCAGTACTTC.

J is TRBJ1-5 and V is TRBV7-5; TRBD1 is the table's D call and was not checked against the DNA. TRBV7-5 is described as a pseudogene. CDR3 size: 15 residues. The CDR3 nucleotides are TGTGTCAGAAGCTTGGGACAGGGGAATCTTCAGCCCCAGCATTTT. Translated: CVRSLGQGNLQPQHF.

The chain joins TRBV5-4 to TRBJ2-3; TRBD2 matches 11 bases. Germline CDR1 and CDR2: SGHNT and YYREEE (reference sequence). The ends lost 7 bases at V and 6 bases at J; junction bases unmatched: 7. The CDR3 sequence is 14 residues long. CDR3 sequence: CASGTSGGGDTQYF. CDR3 coding DNA: TGTGCCAGCGGAACTAGCGGGGGTGGGGATACGCAGTATTTT.

The V and J genes are TRBV28 and TRBJ2-1; TRBD2 agrees at 11 bases. The CDR3 consists of 17 residues. The V gene's germline CDR1 is MDHEN and CDR2 SYDVKM. V gave up 6 bases and J gave up 4 bases; unmatched junction bases: 11. The CDR3 is CASSGTSGIPTYNEQFF. Written as DNA, the CDR3 is TGTGCCAGCAGCGGGACTAGCGGCATACCGACTTACAATGAGCAGTTCTTC.

The chain has TRBV6-1 and TRBJ2-7, with D possibly being TRBD1 (5 bases). V lost 8 bases and J lost 2, with 16 bases in between. In germline, CDR1 is MNHNS, CDR2 SASEGT. This CDR3 comprises 14 residues. The CDR3 nucleotides read TGTGCCAGCGAATCGCCCAGGGTACCCTACGAGCAGTACTTC. Translated, it gives CASESPRVPYEQYF.

The chain recombines TRBV19 with TRBJ1-5; the D is unclear. The CDR3 extends over 15 amino acids. CDR1 LNHDA and CDR2 SQIVND come from the germline V gene (reference sequence). The ends were cut back, 5 bases at V and 2 bases at J, with 13 bases in the middle. The CDR3 sequence: CASSGHPVGNQPQHF. CDR3 in DNA: TGTGCCAGTAGTGGGCACCCGGTGGGCAATCAGCCCCAGCATTTT.